Following are 30 T cell receptor beta chains from one sample sequenced in a study of control samples from healthy donors and cancer patients. The data were produced by immunoSEQ multiplex PCR, yet TCRdb's version contains in-frame clones alone and is incomplete. The table includes around 180,000 clones, around nine tenths detected once. The specimen was blood. Every receptor here comes from a woman aged 30 to 39 in good health.

The table lists this clone with a count of one. The chain links TRBV19 to TRBJ1-6; D might be TRBD1 (6 bases). The CDR3 is 14 amino acids. Trimming stripped 7 bases from V and 7 bases from J, with 14 bases between. In germline, CDR1 is LNHDA, CDR2 SQIVND (reference sequence). CDR3 nucleotides: TGTGCCAGTACCCCGGGACATAGGAATTCACCCCTCCACTTT. Its translation is CASTPGHRNSPLHF.

In this sample, this clone turned up once. The chain uses TRBV4-1 and TRBJ1-2; no clear D gene. V was shortened by 5 bases and J by 11 bases, with 18 bases between the two germline ends. Germline V gene data show CDR1 as MGHRA and CDR2 as YSYEKL. The CDR3 covers 13 residues. The CDR3 protein is CASSESRPYAYTF. In DNA form, the CDR3 reads TGCGCCAGCAGCGAAAGCAGACCTTACGCTTACACCTTC.

This clone was seen only once. The V gene is TRBV5-1, the J gene TRBJ2-5, with 14 bases matching TRBD2. Germline V CDR1 and CDR2: SGHRS, YFSETQ. The J segment lost 3 bases and the V segment lost 6 bases, leaving 7 bases of the junction unmatched. CDR3 length equals 16 residues. CDR3 DNA sequence: TGCGCCAGCACTCGAATGACTAGCGGGAGGGAAGAGACCCAGTACTTC. It yields the protein CASTRMTSGREETQYF.

CDR3 in DNA: TGTGCCAGCAGCTGGGGCATCGGGCTGACGATCACCGGGGAGCTGTTTTTT. As protein: CASSWGIGLTITGELFF. The chain joins TRBV13 to TRBJ2-2; TRBD1 is a possible D gene (5 bases). Looked up from germline, CDR1 is PRHDT and CDR2 is FYEKMQ (reference sequence). CDR3 size: 17 residues. V lost 4 bases and J lost 4, with 19 bases in between.

This chain connects TRBV18 to TRBJ2-5; D may be TRBD1 (6 bases). The CDR3 loop spans 18 amino acids. Germline-derived CDR1 and CDR2 are KGHSH and LQKENI. The V and J ends lost 3 bases and 2 bases respectively, with 22 bases between them. CDR3 sequence reads: CASSPIIIGQTPQETQYF. DNA for the CDR3: TGTGCCAGCTCACCGATCATCATTGGACAGACCCCTCAAGAGACCCAGTACTTC. The full variable domain, rest sourced from reference TRBV18 and TRBJ2-5, is NAGVMQNPRHLVRRRGQEARLRCSPMKGHSHVYWYRQLPEEGLKFMVYLQKENIIDESGMPKERFSAEFPKEGPSILRIQQVVRGDSAAYFCASSPIIIGQTPQETQYFGPGTRLLVL.

The J gene is TRBJ2-3, the V gene TRBV7-6; D gene uncertain. CDR3 length equals 20 residues. The V and J ends lost 5 bases and 2 bases respectively, with 29 bases between them. CDR1 is SGHVS, CDR2 FNYEAQ, per germline. CDR3 in amino acids: CASSPISKTGPRSFTDTQYF. DNA for the CDR3: TGTGCCAGCAGCCCGATATCGAAGACTGGGCCCCGTTCTTTCACAGATACGCAGTATTTT.

This clone ranks as medium-sized. The rearrangement uses TRBV12-2 and TRBJ2-1; TRBD1, as called in the table, went unchecked against the DNA. TRBV12-2 is a documented pseudogene. The CDR3 loop spans 12 amino acids. CDR3 DNA: TGTGCAAGTCGCTTCCAGGGCAATGAGCAGTTCTTC. It translates to CASRFQGNEQFF.

J is TRBJ2-7 and V is TRBV19, with TRBD1 identical over 8 bases. Germline lookup yields CDR1 LNHDA and CDR2 SQIVND (reference sequence). V trimming: 8 bases; J trimming: 3 bases; junction bases outside the gene matches: 6. The CDR3 runs 13 residues. The CDR3: CASGQGIDYEQYF. The CDR3 coding sequence is TGTGCCAGTGGACAGGGAATCGACTACGAGCAGTACTTC.

The V gene is TRBV6-1, the J gene TRBJ2-5; D remains unclear. The germline gives CDR1 MNHNS, CDR2 SASEGT. V was clipped by 2 bases and J by 0 bases, with 4 bases between them. The CDR3 loop spans 13 amino acids. The CDR3 sequence: CASSEFHQETQYF. CDR3 nucleotide sequence: TGTGCCAGCAGTGAATTCCACCAAGAGACCCAGTACTTC.

J is TRBJ2-7 and V is TRBV19, with D possibly being TRBD2 (7 bases). V dropped 4 bases and J dropped 2 bases, with 9 bases sitting between them. The CDR3 contains 13 residues. Germline V CDR1 and CDR2: LNHDA, SQIVND (reference sequence). DNA for the CDR3: TGTGCCAGTAGTACGGGGGGCCCCTACGAGCAGTACTTC. Protein: CASSTGGPYEQYF.

The CDR3, as DNA: TGTGCCACATTGGCGTTTGGCTACACCTTC. It is translated as CATLAFGYTF. V is TRBV28 and J is TRBJ1-2; D is undetermined. Between the trimmed V and J ends, which lost 10 bases and 7 bases, there was a span of 10 bases. This CDR3 is 10 amino acids long. CDR1 is MDHEN, CDR2 SYDVKM, per germline.

V gene TRBV21-1 combines with J gene TRBJ1-1; the table calls TRBD1, which could not be checked here. TRBV21-1 is a documented pseudogene. The CDR3 is 17 residues long. This CDR3 reads CASSNEGAKEDNTEAFF. The CDR3 coding sequence is TGTGCCAGCAGCAATGAGGGGGCCAAAGAGGATAACACTGAAGCTTTCTTT.

V usage is TRBV5-6 and J usage is TRBJ2-6, with D tentatively TRBD1 (5 bases). V gave up 5 bases and J gave up 0 bases, with 12 bases separating them. Germline CDR1 and CDR2: SGHDT and YYEEEE. The CDR3 spans 16 residues. CDR3 in amino acids: CASSGRGASGANVLTF. The CDR3 DNA reads TGTGCCAGCAGTGGAAGGGGTGCCTCTGGGGCCAACGTCCTGACTTTC.

Here the CDR3 DNA reads TGTGCCAGCAGCTCCCGGTCTGAGCAGTACTTC. Residues: CASSSRSEQYF. The chain carries TRBV7-2 and TRBJ2-7; D uncertain. Germline lookup yields CDR1 SGHTA and CDR2 FQGNSA. The CDR3 has 11 residues. The V end was cut by 4 bases, the J end by 7 bases, with 8 bases between. The complete variable domain, with remaining parts taken from reference TRBV7-2 and TRBJ2-7, reads GAGVSQSPSNKVTEKGKDVELRCDPISGHTALYWYRQSLGQGLEFLIYFQGNSAPDKSGLPSDRFSAERTGGSVSTLTIQRTQQEDSAVYLCASSSRSEQYFGPGTRLTVT.

This clone was seen once. The J gene is TRBJ2-7, the V gene TRBV6-1; D may be TRBD1 or TRBD2 (5 bases each). CDR3 length: 15 residues. CDR1 is MNHNS and CDR2 is SASEGT in the germline V gene. The ends were cut back, 3 bases at V and 0 bases at J, with 12 bases in the middle. CDR3 loop: CASSDRDGYSYEQYF. The DNA of the CDR3 is TGTGCCAGCAGTGACCGGGACGGATACTCCTACGAGCAGTACTTC.

The chain recombines TRBV4-2 with TRBJ2-1, with 7 bases matching TRBD1. The CDR3 consists of 16 residues. V was pared by 1 base and J by 3 bases, with 6 bases of the junction left unmatched. CDR1 is LGHNA, CDR2 YNFKEQ, per germline. The CDR3 loop reads CASSQVQDRDYNEQFF. The CDR3 region has the DNA TGTGCCAGCAGCCAAGTGCAAGACAGGGACTACAATGAGCAGTTCTTC.

CDR3 in amino acids: CASSLAWTGGIEAFF. In DNA, the CDR3 is TGTGCCAGCAGCTTAGCATGGACAGGGGGAATCGAAGCTTTCTTT. The chain recombines TRBV7-9 with TRBJ1-1; 10 nucleotides agree with TRBD1. This CDR3 has 15 amino acids. The V and J ends lost 0 bases and 8 bases, in that order; junction bases with no gene match: 6. In germline, CDR1 is SEHNR, CDR2 FQNEAQ (reference sequence).

The J gene is TRBJ2-7, the V gene TRBV27; tentatively, D is TRBD1 (6 bases). Germline CDR1 is MNHEY and CDR2 is SMNVEV (reference sequence). The germline V and J ends were trimmed by 3 bases and 6 bases, with 12 bases remaining between them. The CDR3 length is 13 residues. CDR3 coding DNA: TGTGCCAGCAGTTTGGGGACACCCTCCGAGCAGTACTTC. The encoded protein is CASSLGTPSEQYF.

The chain couples TRBV2 to TRBJ2-7; 7 bases are shared with TRBD2. The CDR3 is 11 amino acids. The ends lost 3 bases at V and 7 bases at J; junction bases unmatched: 0. From germline, CDR1 is SNHLY and CDR2 FYNNEI. As DNA, the CDR3 is TGTGCCAGCAGTGAGGGGGGGGAGCAGTACGTC. It encodes CASSEGGEQYV.

J is TRBJ2-7 and V is TRBV29-1; D remains unclear. Germline CDR1 reads SQVTM; CDR2 reads ANQGSEA. Between the trimmed V and J ends, which lost 1 base and 2 bases, there was a span of 9 bases. The CDR3 covers 13 residues. CDR3 sequence reads: CSVEVVDTYEQYF. Here the CDR3 DNA reads TGCAGCGTTGAAGTGGTGGATACCTACGAGCAGTACTTC.

The chain has TRBV7-9 and TRBJ2-7, with 12 bases lining up with TRBD1. Trimming took 5 bases from V and 7 from J; bases not matched to a gene: 12. CDR1 is SEHNR and CDR2 is FQNEAQ in the germline V gene (reference sequence). This CDR3 is 16 amino acids long. The CDR3 nucleotides are TGTGCCAGCAGCGCCCTTCCGGGACAGGGGGCCGGAGAGCAGTACTTC. Translation: CASSALPGQGAGEQYF.

The rearrangement joins TRBV6-2 or TRBV6-3 to TRBJ2-3; 10 nucleotides agree with TRBD2. In germline, CDR1 is MNHEY, CDR2 SVGEGT. V was clipped by 4 bases and J by 4 bases; unmatched bases: 8. The CDR3 loop spans 16 amino acids. The CDR3 protein is CASSFSSGGGSDTQYF. The CDR3 bases are TGTGCCAGCAGTTTTTCCAGCGGGGGGGGGTCAGATACGCAGTATTTT.

This clone came up once. Other DNA sequences of this sample code for an identical CDR3. The chain has TRBV19 and TRBJ2-1; possible D gene TRBD1, 5 bases. V was shortened by 3 bases and J by 1 base, with 10 bases between the two germline ends. Germline assignment: CDR1 LNHDA and CDR2 SQIVND (reference sequence). This CDR3 spans 15 amino acids. CDR3 region: CASSILTGSYNEQFF. The CDR3 DNA reads as TGTGCCAGTAGTATCCTAACAGGATCCTACAATGAGCAGTTCTTC.

The chain uses TRBV7-9 and TRBJ2-3; TRBD1 agrees at 9 bases. The trim removed 1 base at V and 6 bases at J, leaving 2 bases unmatched. Germline V gene data show CDR1 as SEHNR and CDR2 as FQNEAQ (reference sequence). The CDR3 is 14 amino acids. The DNA of the CDR3 is TGTGCCAGCAGCTTAGGACAGGGGGGTGATACGCAGTATTTT. As protein: CASSLGQGGDTQYF.

This clone appeared a few times. The chain is built from TRBV6-6 and TRBJ2-5; TRBD2 matches 10 bases. The CDR3 is 14 residues long. V lost 6 bases, J lost 3 bases, and 4 bases stayed unmatched. In germline, CDR1 is MNHNY, CDR2 SVGAGI (reference sequence). The CDR3 spells CASSRSGGEETQYF. Here the CDR3 DNA reads TGTGCCAGCAGCCGGAGCGGGGGGGAAGAGACCCAGTACTTC.

This clone occurred once. This chain connects TRBV19 to TRBJ1-1, with 7 nucleotides matching TRBD1. Germline loops: CDR1 LNHDA, CDR2 SQIVND (reference sequence). This CDR3 spans 16 amino acids. The trim removed 6 bases at V and 1 base at J, leaving 11 bases unmatched. The CDR3 spells CASRLDRESPNTEAFF. The CDR3 nucleotides are TGTGCCAGTAGGCTCGACAGGGAATCCCCGAACACTGAAGCTTTCTTT.

This chain links TRBV7-9 with TRBJ1-1, with 9 bases that match TRBD1. The CDR3 totals 15 residues. V gave up 1 base and J gave up 5 bases; unmatched junction bases: 5. The germline V gene encodes CDR1 SEHNR and CDR2 FQNEAQ (reference sequence). In nucleotides, the CDR3 is TGTGCCAGCAGCTTAGGGGGACAGGGTTGGACTGAAGCTTTCTTT. Amino acid sequence: CASSLGGQGWTEAFF. Full variable domain (remainder filled in from reference TRBV7-9 and TRBJ1-1): DTGVSQNPRHKITKRGQNVTFRCDPISEHNRLYWYRQTLGQGPEFLTYFQNEAQLEKSRLLSDRFSAERPKGSFSTLEIQRTEQGDSAMYLCASSLGGQGWTEAFFGQGTRLTVV.

The J gene is TRBJ1-2, the V gene TRBV6-5; D is perhaps TRBD1 (5 bases). CDR1 and CDR2 (germline): MNHEY, SVGAGI. This CDR3 is built from 14 residues. Trimming took off 6 bases at V and 1 base at J, with 12 bases between the two ends. The CDR3: CASRAGDLNYGYTF. For the CDR3, the DNA is TGTGCCAGCAGGGCCGGGGACCTTAACTATGGCTACACCTTC.

The gene calls are TRBV12-3 or TRBV12-4 and TRBJ1-5; unclear D gene. Trimming took off 6 bases at V and 1 base at J, with 7 bases between the two ends. This CDR3 spans 13 amino acids. DNA of the CDR3: TGTGCCAGCAGAGGTCTCAGCAATCAGCCCCAGCATTTT. Translated, it gives CASRGLSNQPQHF.

This clone was recorded once. The chain combines TRBV24-1 with TRBJ2-3; D is perhaps TRBD2 (6 bases). The CDR3 is 17 amino acids. With 0 bases removed from V and 6 bases from J, the gap between germline ends came to 18 bases. Looked up from germline, CDR1 is KGHDR and CDR2 is SFDVKD. CDR3 sequence reads: CATSDLQPTRGSDTQYF. CDR3 DNA sequence: TGTGCCACCAGTGATTTGCAACCGACTAGAGGGTCGGATACGCAGTATTTT.